These 27 T cell receptor beta chains came from one sample sequenced in a study of T-cell reconstitution after alpha-beta-depleted transplantation in children. Preparing the TCRbeta library involved the use of unique molecular identifiers. TCRdb recomputed calls from the PCR reads with MiXCR, one row per CDR3 protein. The sample yields 200,000 or so distinct CDR3 sequences, 8.4% seen once. This material consisted of PBMCs, mostly from graft donor cells, taken 360 days after TCRalphabeta/CD19-depleted stem cell transplant. The receptor source for this set is a male patient aged 2 to 10 who had a stem cell transplant for acute myeloid leukemia, so the T cells may come from the graft donor.

This clonotype has only a few counts. V usage is TRBV4-3 and J usage is TRBJ2-1; the match to TRBD2 covers 11 bases. The CDR3 loop spans 16 amino acids. V shed 4 bases and J 5 bases; nucleotides not matched to a gene: 7. Germline values: CDR1 LGHNA, CDR2 YSLEER. DNA for the CDR3: TGCGCCAGCAGCCGCATACTAGCGGGAGCGCACAATGAGCAGTTCTTC. Translated, it gives CASSRILAGAHNEQFF.

This clonotype was seen more than once but under ten times. The V call is TRBV7-3, the J call TRBJ2-1; 8 bases are a match to TRBD2. Per the germline V gene, CDR1 is SGHTA and CDR2 is FQGTGA. J gave up 9 bases and V 6 bases, and 4 bases lay outside the gene matches. The CDR3 has 12 amino acids. CDR3 in amino acids: CASSLAGLEQFF. CDR3 nucleotides: TGTGCCAGCAGTTTAGCGGGACTTGAGCAGTTCTTC. Full variable domain (outside the CDR3, taken from reference TRBV7-3 and TRBJ2-1): GAGVSQTPSNKVTEKGKYVELRCDPISGHTALYWYRQSLGQGPEFLIYFQGTGAADDSGLPNDRFFAVRPEGSVSTLKIQRTERGDSAVYLCASSLAGLEQFFGPGTRLTVL.

The V gene is TRBV4-1, the J gene TRBJ2-1, with 11 bases identical to TRBD2. The CDR3 runs to 15 residues. CDR1 and CDR2 from the germline V gene are MGHRA and YSYEKL. V was clipped by 4 bases and J by 6 bases; unmatched bases: 5. CDR3 nucleotides: TGCGCCAGCAGCCGATTTGGACTAGCGGGCAATGAGCAGTTCTTC. Protein sequence: CASSRFGLAGNEQFF.

Written as DNA, the CDR3 is TGTGCCAGCAGCTTCCGGGAGCTTTCCTCCTACGAGCAGTACTTC. This encodes CASSFRELSSYEQYF. V usage is TRBV13 and J usage is TRBJ2-7; D might be TRBD2 (6 bases). Germline-derived CDR1 and CDR2 are PRHDT and FYEKMQ (reference sequence). Trimming took off 3 bases at V and 0 bases at J, with 12 bases between the two ends. The CDR3 has 15 amino acids.

This clonotype was found many times. The rearrangement joins TRBV6-1 to TRBJ1-5; no reliable D call. V shed 3 bases and J shed 6 bases, with 9 bases lying between them. Germline-derived CDR1 and CDR2 are MNHNS and SASEGT. The length of the CDR3 is 13 residues. The CDR3 nucleotides read TGTGCCAGCAGTGATGTGGGGATTCAGCCCCAGCATTTT. Translated: CASSDVGIQPQHF.

This clonotype was picked up many times. The V call is TRBV5-1, the J call TRBJ2-5; TRBD2 might be the D (6 bases). Germline V gives CDR1 SGHRS, CDR2 YFSETQ. Trimming took 3 bases from V and 11 from J, leaving 14 bases between them. This CDR3 comprises 12 residues. DNA for the CDR3: TGCGCCAGCAGCTACCCCCAGGAGGGGCAGTACTTC. It specifies CASSYPQEGQYF.

This clonotype has more than one count but fewer than ten. The genes are TRBV5-1 and TRBJ2-1, with D possibly called TRBD1 or TRBD2 (5 bases each). Germline V gene data show CDR1 as SGHRS and CDR2 as YFSETQ. V shed 4 bases and J shed 2 bases, with 13 bases lying between them. The CDR3 is made up of 15 amino acids. The CDR3 DNA reads TGCGCCAGCAGCCGGGTGGGGGTAACCTACAATGAGCAGTTCTTC. Its translation: CASSRVGVTYNEQFF.

Only a few counts were recorded for this clonotype. The chain employs TRBV5-1 and TRBJ2-5; D not certain. The CDR3 totals 12 residues. The V end was cut by 5 bases, the J end by 2 bases, with 7 bases between. Germline V gene sequence: CDR1 SGHRS, CDR2 YFSETQ. CDR3 nucleotide sequence: TGCGCCAGCAGAGGGCTACAAGAGACCCAGTACTTC. Its protein product is CASRGLQETQYF.

This clonotype appeared a few times. The chain combines TRBV11-1 with TRBJ2-3; possible D gene TRBD2, 6 bases. Germline CDR1 reads SGHAT; CDR2 reads FQDESV (reference sequence). V lost 5 bases to trimming and J lost 7 bases, with 19 bases between them. This CDR3 comprises 15 residues. The CDR3: CASSRSGTERYTQYF. The CDR3 nucleotides read TGTGCCAGCAGCCGATCCGGGACTGAGCGGTATACGCAGTATTTT. The entire variable domain, with the rest obtained from reference TRBV11-1 and TRBJ2-3, is as follows: EAEVAQSPRYKITEKSQAVAFWCDPISGHATLYWYRQILGQGPELLVQFQDESVVDDSQLPKDRFSAERLKGVDSTLKIQPAELGDSAMYLCASSRSGTERYTQYFGPGTRLTVL.

The genes are TRBV12-3 or TRBV12-4 and TRBJ2-2, with 10 bases identical to TRBD2. J gave up 5 bases and V 3 bases, and 6 bases lay outside the gene matches. This CDR3 region has 16 residues. As DNA, the CDR3 is TGTGCCAGCAGTTTCAGCGGGGGGGCGGGTACCGGGGAGCTGTTTTTT. Amino acids: CASSFSGGAGTGELFF.

This clonotype was observed a few times. The CDR3 here is CASSPATVRVAKNIQYF. CDR3 nucleotide sequence: TGTGCCAGCAGTCCGGCCACGGTTAGGGTAGCCAAAAACATTCAGTACTTC. V usage is TRBV28 and J usage is TRBJ2-4; D remains unclear. Per the germline V gene, CDR1 is MDHEN and CDR2 is SYDVKM. V dropped 5 bases and J dropped 0 bases, with 17 bases sitting between them. This CDR3 region has 17 residues.

CDR3 sequence (DNA): TGTGCCACCAGCAGAGATGGGGGGTTCAAAGAGACCCAGTACTTC. Translating it yields CATSRDGGFKETQYF. This sequence joins TRBV15 and TRBJ2-5; D is possibly TRBD2 (6 bases). The V end lost 0 bases, the J end lost 3 bases, and 11 bases lay between the germline ends. Germline V gives CDR1 LNHNV, CDR2 YYDKDF (reference sequence). The CDR3 extends over 15 amino acids.

This chain connects TRBV18 to TRBJ2-7; TRBD1 or TRBD2 may be the D gene (5 bases each). The CDR3 is 15 residues long. Germline-derived CDR1 and CDR2 are KGHSH and LQKENI. V dropped 3 bases and J dropped 6 bases, with 18 bases sitting between them. In DNA, the CDR3 is TGTGCCAGCTCACCGACCGCCCCTCTCGGGGCCGAGCAGTACTTC. Amino acid sequence: CASSPTAPLGAEQYF. Using reference TRBV18 and TRBJ2-7 for the parts outside the CDR3, the full variable domain is NAGVMQNPRHLVRRRGQEARLRCSPMKGHSHVYWYRQLPEEGLKFMVYLQKENIIDESGMPKERFSAEFPKEGPSILRIQQVVRGDSAAYFCASSPTAPLGAEQYFGPGTRLTVT.

In its sample, this clonotype was seen many times. V and J are TRBV3-1 and TRBJ2-1; D may correspond to TRBD1 or TRBD2 (6 bases each). CDR1 is LGHDT and CDR2 is YNNKEL in the germline V gene (reference sequence). Trimming stripped 2 bases from V and 7 bases from J, with 12 bases between. The CDR3 totals 14 residues. In nucleotides, the CDR3 is TGTGCCAGCAGCCAATGGGGGGCTGGGAATGAGCAGTTCTTC. The encoded protein is CASSQWGAGNEQFF.

There are many counts of this clonotype. This sequence joins TRBV29-1 and TRBJ2-5, with no clear D. CDR1 is SQVTM, CDR2 ANQGSEA, per germline. The CDR3 extends over 10 amino acids. V dropped 4 bases and J dropped 5 bases, with 5 bases sitting between them. This CDR3 reads CSVAYETQYF. CDR3 in DNA: TGCAGCGTTGCATATGAGACCCAGTACTTC.

This clonotype was counted a few times. The V call is TRBV10-3, the J call TRBJ2-7, with TRBD1 matching 9 bases. The CDR3 contains 13 residues. The trim removed 6 bases at V and 5 bases at J, leaving 5 bases unmatched. The germline V gene has CDR1 ENHRY and CDR2 SYGVKD. The chain's CDR3 is CAIRGDRVHEQYF. CDR3 sequence (DNA): TGTGCCATCAGGGGGGACAGGGTACACGAGCAGTACTTC.

In the case of this clonotype: Possible read error: a much larger clone is one base away. V is TRBV20-1 and J is TRBJ2-1; D ambiguous. The CDR3 has 12 residues. V was clipped by 7 bases and J by 4 bases, with 11 bases between them. Germline CDR1 and CDR2: DFQATT and SNEGSKA (reference sequence). In nucleotides, the CDR3 is TGCAGTGGTCCCAAGGGTTACAATGAGCAGTTCTTC. Its translation: CSGPKGYNEQFF.

This clonotype was detected many times. The V call is TRBV12-3 or TRBV12-4, the J call TRBJ2-2; 7 nucleotides line up with TRBD2. The CDR3 totals 18 residues. The V segment lost 5 bases and the J segment 0 bases; nucleotides outside the gene matches: 12. The chain's CDR3 is CASSPHLGSGANTGELFF. The CDR3 bases are TGTGCCAGCAGTCCGCACCTTGGGAGCGGGGCGAACACCGGGGAGCTGTTTTTT.

The sample holds one count of this clonotype. The chain combines TRBV5-1 with TRBJ2-5; 11 bases are a match to TRBD1. The germline CDR1 and CDR2 sequences are SGHRS and YFSETQ. The CDR3 has 15 residues. The junction had 8 bases not matched to a gene; V was cut back by 5 bases and J by 5 bases. The CDR3: CASRVGQGAWETQYF. In DNA, the CDR3 is TGCGCCAGCAGAGTCGGACAGGGGGCTTGGGAGACCCAGTACTTC.

The CDR3 DNA is TGTGCCAGCAGCCCCATTGGGTTCGCTGAAGCTTTCTTT. Protein product: CASSPIGFAEAFF. The V call is TRBV7-2, the J call TRBJ1-1; D gene ambiguous. Germline values: CDR1 SGHTA, CDR2 FQGNSA. The CDR3 has 13 residues. V lost 5 bases and J 6 bases, leaving 13 bases between the germline ends.

The chain joins TRBV27 to TRBJ2-5; 9 bases are a match to TRBD2. The V segment lost 0 bases and the J segment 0 bases; nucleotides outside the gene matches: 8. In germline, CDR1 is MNHEY, CDR2 SMNVEV (reference sequence). The CDR3 has 18 amino acids. In DNA form, the CDR3 reads TGTGCCAGCAGTTTATCACCGCTAGCGGGGTTAAACCAAGAGACCCAGTACTTC. This sequence encodes CASSLSPLAGLNQETQYF.

This clonotype was counted a few times. The rearrangement links TRBV7-2 to TRBJ1-5; D not certain. This CDR3 has 13 residues. V was trimmed by 1 base and J by 6 bases, leaving 7 bases between them. Germline loops: CDR1 SGHTA, CDR2 FQGNSA. Here the CDR3 DNA reads TGTGCCAGCAGCTTAGAAACCGGTCAGCCCCAGCATTTT. This translates into CASSLETGQPQHF.

This clonotype was counted at least ten times. The rearrangement joins TRBV4-3 to TRBJ2-3, with D perhaps matching TRBD2 (5 bases). This CDR3 has 14 amino acids. Trimming shortened V by 4 bases and J by 1 base, and 9 bases separated the two germline ends. Per the germline V gene, CDR1 is LGHNA and CDR2 is YSLEER. The CDR3 region has the DNA TGCGCCAGCAGCCTGGGAGCGGGCACAGATACGCAGTATTTT. It translates to CASSLGAGTDTQYF.

The chain recombines TRBV18 with TRBJ1-2; D gene uncertain. CDR1 is KGHSH and CDR2 is LQKENI in the germline V gene. Trimming cost V 3 bases and J 2 bases, with 13 bases left between them. The CDR3 sequence is 15 residues long. The CDR3 loop reads CASSPTSDWNYGYTF. In DNA, the CDR3 is TGTGCCAGCTCACCGACATCGGACTGGAACTATGGCTACACCTTC.

This clonotype was found many times. V is TRBV6-2 or TRBV6-3 and J is TRBJ2-2, with TRBD1 matching over 7 bases. Losses at the gene ends were 5 bases for V and 0 bases for J; bases not matched to a gene: 6. Per the germline V gene, CDR1 is MNHEY and CDR2 is SVGEGT. The CDR3 is made up of 16 amino acids. CDR3 amino acids: CASSPDRSPNTGELFF. The CDR3 DNA reads as TGTGCCAGCAGTCCGGACAGGAGCCCGAACACCGGGGAGCTGTTTTTT.

This clonotype was seen only a few times. This sequence joins TRBV12-3 or TRBV12-4 and TRBJ2-1; 7 nucleotides align to TRBD1. J gave up 6 bases and V 7 bases, and 9 bases lay outside the gene matches. This CDR3 has 14 residues. The CDR3 nucleotides are TGTGCCAGCAATCCTGGACAGGCGGGCAATGAGCAGTTCTTC. It is translated as CASNPGQAGNEQFF.

In this sample, this clonotype turned up many times. Here the CDR3 reads CASSLSGYYEQYV. The DNA for the CDR3 is TGTGCCAGCAGCTTAAGCGGCTACTACGAGCAGTACGTC. This chain links TRBV7-2 with TRBJ2-7; the D gene is possibly TRBD2 (5 bases). The V gene's germline CDR1 is SGHTA and CDR2 FQGNSA. The CDR3 extends over 13 amino acids. V shed 2 bases and J shed 3 bases, with 8 bases lying between them.